This T cell receptor beta chain was recorded in a study of Ad26.COV2.S vaccination and SARS-CoV-2 variants. Study-wide findings and caveats: The TCR breadth and depth analyses may have produced an underestimate of total T cell responses. Spike-specific CD8+ and CD4+ T cell responses reportedly showed substantial breadth after vaccination.

The CDR3 spans 14 residues. J gave up 2 bases and V 4 bases, and 5 bases lay outside the gene matches. Germline CDR1 is LNHDA and CDR2 is SQIVND (reference sequence). Points on this clone: Its antigen is unidentified.

Sequenced by immunoSEQ multiplex PCR; TCRdb stores in-frame clones only, minus some. The table shows about 420,000 clones, with over 75% occurring only once. Treatment denoted: 15 to 20 received Ad26.COV2.S at low or high dose, single or two shots; roughly five received placebo; per-sample allocation not given. Day 63 following the first vaccine or placebo injection was when the samples were taken. This receptor was identified in a person between 18 and 65 years old who received the Ad26.COV2.S COVID-19 vaccine or a placebo. This chain connects TRBV19 to TRBJ2-7, with 7 positions matching TRBD1. The source was peripheral blood, collected in a trial of Ad26.COV2.S vaccine versus placebo. This CDR3 is CASSNDRAPYEQYF. CDR3 bases: TGTGCCAGTAGTAATGACAGGGCCCCCTACGAGCAGTACTTC.